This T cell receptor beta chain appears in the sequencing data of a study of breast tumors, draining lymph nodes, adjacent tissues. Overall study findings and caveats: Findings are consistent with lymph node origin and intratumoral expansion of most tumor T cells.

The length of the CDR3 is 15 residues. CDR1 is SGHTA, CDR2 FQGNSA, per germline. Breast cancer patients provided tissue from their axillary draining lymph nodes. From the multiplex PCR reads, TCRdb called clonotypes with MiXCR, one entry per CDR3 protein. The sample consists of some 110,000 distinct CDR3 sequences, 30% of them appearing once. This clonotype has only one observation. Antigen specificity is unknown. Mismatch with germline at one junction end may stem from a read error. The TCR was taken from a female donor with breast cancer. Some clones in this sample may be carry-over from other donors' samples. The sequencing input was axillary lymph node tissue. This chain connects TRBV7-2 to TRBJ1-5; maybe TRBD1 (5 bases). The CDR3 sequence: CASSPSWGGYQPRHF. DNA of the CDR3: TGTGCCAGCAGCCCTTCCTGGGGGGGGTACCAGCCCCGGCATTTT.